The rows below give T cell receptor beta chains drawn from one sample of a study of T cells after yellow fever vaccination. TCRdb itself ran the 5' RACE reads through MiXCR, one entry per CDR3 protein. The sample has some 100,000 distinct CDR3 sequences; about 7% are singletons. The input for sequencing was CD4+ T cells sorted from PBMCs, taken more than 40 days after the first yellow fever vaccination. The receptor set was obtained from a man younger than 30 who received the YFV17D yellow fever vaccine. CDR3s include the opening cysteine and the closing phenylalanine or tryptophan. D genes are given only for firm matches. A clone size is listed for some rows: how often the clone was seen (once, few, many), or a class if it is expanded.

TRBD2,TRBV4-2,TRBJ2-3,many,CASSQVRGGIDGADTQYF,TGTGCCAGCAGCCAAGTGCGCGGGGGGATCGATGGGGCAGATACGCAGTATTTT
-,TRBV12-3/TRBV12-4,TRBJ1-1,many,CASTWAGGDTEAFF,TGTGCCAGCACTTGGGCGGGAGGAGACACTGAAGCTTTCTTT
-,TRBV2,TRBJ2-7,few,CASTYGTYEQYF,TGTGCCAGCACTTACGGGACGTACGAGCAGTACTTC
-,TRBV6-4,TRBJ2-4,many,CASSRLLSPPPKLAKNIQYF,TGTGCCAGCAGCCGACTACTTAGCCCTCCGCCGAAACTAGCCAAAAACATTCAGTACTTC
TRBD2,TRBV7-2,TRBJ2-5,many,CASSPTPTSGGEGTQYF,TGTGCCAGCAGCCCTACCCCGACTAGCGGGGGGGAGGGGACCCAGTACTTC
TRBD1,TRBV7-3,TRBJ2-1,many,CASSSNPGQGVHEQFF,TGTGCCAGCAGTTCAAACCCGGGACAGGGTGTCCATGAGCAGTTCTTC
TRBD1,TRBV20-1,TRBJ1-1,-,CSARGQLNTEAFF,TGCAGTGCTCGGGGACAGCTAAACACTGAAGCTTTCTTT
-,TRBV19,TRBJ1-5,many,CASSTQTNQPQHF,TGTGCCAGTAGTACTCAGACTAATCAGCCCCAGCATTTT
-,TRBV7-9,TRBJ1-4,many,CASSAEYEKLFF,TGTGCCAGCAGCGCGGAGTATGAAAAACTGTTTTTT
TRBD1,TRBV3-1,TRBJ2-1,few,CASSHDNRGRRYEQFF,TGTGCCAGCAGCCATGATAACAGGGGGCGTCGTTATGAGCAGTTCTTC
TRBD1,TRBV19,TRBJ2-5,many,CASSTGTGRSQETQYF,TGTGCCAGTAGTACTGGGACAGGGAGAAGTCAAGAGACCCAGTACTTC
-,TRBV15,TRBJ2-5,many,CATSRDLQGETQYF,TGTGCCACCAGCAGAGATTTACAGGGAGAGACCCAGTACTTC
-,TRBV29-1,TRBJ2-1,many,CSVQATGYNEQFF,TGCAGCGTTCAGGCCACAGGCTACAATGAGCAGTTCTTC
-,TRBV29-1,TRBJ2-3,many,CSVVALGLTADTQYF,TGCAGCGTTGTAGCATTGGGACTCACGGCAGATACGCAGTATTTT
-,TRBV5-1,TRBJ2-2,many,CASSFGTNTGELFF,TGCGCCAGCAGCTTCGGGACGAACACCGGGGAGCTGTTTTTT
-,TRBV3-1,TRBJ2-3,-,CASSQAATDTQYF,TGTGCCAGCAGCCAGGCCGCCACAGATACGCAGTATTTT
-,TRBV5-1,TRBJ2-4,many,CASSLDGFRGKNIQYF,TGCGCCAGCAGCTTGGATGGTTTCAGGGGCAAAAACATTCAGTACTTC
-,TRBV9,TRBJ2-7,many,CASSKGVGELYEQYF,TGTGCCAGCAGCAAAGGTGTGGGTGAGCTCTACGAGCAGTACTTC
-,TRBV30,TRBJ2-3,many,CAWSTMGDTQYF,TGTGCCTGGAGTACCATGGGGGATACGCAGTATTTT
-,TRBV5-1,TRBJ2-2,many,CASSFDSTGELFF,TGCGCCAGCAGCTTTGACTCCACCGGGGAGCTGTTTTTT
TRBD1,TRBV18,TRBJ1-2,many,CASSTGGLYGYTF,TGTGCCAGCTCTACAGGGGGCCTCTATGGCTACACCTTC
-,TRBV2,TRBJ1-2,many,CASSEFKGHPYGYTF,TGTGCCAGCAGTGAATTTAAGGGACACCCCTATGGCTACACCTTC
-,TRBV3-2,TRBJ2-2,many,CASSDGLAGWIGELFF,TGTGCCAGCAGCGACGGACTAGCGGGGTGGATCGGGGAGCTGTTTTTT
TRBD1,TRBV5-4,TRBJ1-3,many,CASSLGTGGGRGNTIYF,TGTGCCAGCAGCTTGGGGACAGGGGGCGGCCGTGGAAACACCATATATTTT
-,TRBV7-6,TRBJ1-1,many,CASSLQVGAEAFF,TGTGCCAGCAGCTTACAGGTTGGGGCTGAAGCTTTCTTT
-,TRBV12-3/TRBV12-4,TRBJ2-3,-,CASSLFRTGYTDTQYF,TGTGCCAGCAGTTTATTTCGGACGGGATACACAGATACGCAGTATTTT
-,TRBV29-1,TRBJ1-2,many,CSVEGGSYGYTF,TGCAGCGTTGAAGGGGGTAGCTATGGCTACACCTTC
-,TRBV24-1,TRBJ2-3,-,CATSEDCGTQYF,TGTGCCACCAGTGAAGATTGTGGTACGCAGTATTTT
TRBD2,TRBV7-2,TRBJ2-1,-,CASSPGGSYNEQFF,TGTGCCAGCAGCCCGGGGGGGAGTTACAATGAGCAGTTCTTC
-,TRBV11-2,TRBJ1-2,-,CASSPGVGGYGYTF,TGTGCCAGCAGCCCGGGGGTGGGAGGCTATGGCTACACCTTC
-,TRBV24-1,TRBJ2-1,many,CATSDSTYYNEQFF,TGTGCCACCTCGGACTCTACATATTACAATGAGCAGTTCTTC
TRBD1,TRBV18,TRBJ1-5,many,CASSPTQGYQPQHF,TGTGCCAGCTCGCCGACACAGGGGTATCAGCCCCAGCATTTT
-,TRBV12-3/TRBV12-4,TRBJ1-1,-,CASSTESRAFF,TGTGCCAGCAGTACGGAGAGCCGAGCTTTCTTT
-,TRBV7-2,TRBJ2-5,many,CASSLVLARSETQYF,TGTGCCAGCAGCTTAGTCCTAGCGCGATCAGAGACCCAGTACTTC
-,TRBV7-2,TRBJ2-7,many,CASSLGLAFYEQYF,TGTGCCAGCAGCTTAGGTCTAGCGTTCTACGAGCAGTACTTC
-,TRBV7-9,TRBJ1-4,few,CASSIQGSRATNEKLFF,TGTGCCAGCAGCATCCAGGGGTCGAGGGCAACTAATGAAAAACTGTTTTTT
TRBD2,TRBV7-2,TRBJ2-3,many,CASSLSGTTGTDTQYF,TGTGCCAGCAGCTTATCCGGGACTACCGGCACAGATACGCAGTATTTT
-,TRBV10-3,TRBJ1-2,many,CAIRGALNYGYTF,TGTGCCATCAGAGGGGCCCTGAACTATGGCTACACCTTC
-,TRBV12-3/TRBV12-4,TRBJ1-1,few,CASSFGWQNTEAFF,TGTGCCAGCAGTTTCGGTTGGCAGAACACTGAAGCTTTCTTT
-,TRBV7-2,TRBJ1-1,many,CASSPQNTEAFF,TGTGCCAGCAGCCCGCAGAACACTGAAGCTTTCTTT
-,TRBV4-1,TRBJ2-1,many,CASSQDRGARQFF,TGCGCCAGCAGCCAAGATCGAGGGGCCCGGCAGTTCTTC